This TCR beta chain was documented in a study of T cells in localized non-small cell lung cancer. Study results and caveats: Only one tumor region was sequenced, so heterogeneity remains possible. Uninvolved adjacent lung showed the highest T cell clonality, exceeding tumor. Out of the top 100 tumor clones, a median about 57 were seen in adjacent lung.

The data were produced by immunoSEQ multiplex PCR, yet TCRdb's version contains in-frame clones alone and is incomplete. The sample consists of about 3,400 clones, less than 25% of them appearing once. The germline V gene encodes CDR1 GTSNPN and CDR2 SVGIG (reference sequence). Trimming left V 1 base short and J 5 bases short, with 14 bases between. CDR3 length: 15 residues. This clone was seen a handful of times. What it binds is unknown. Source: lung tumor tissue, taken before any cancer treatment. The rearrangement joins TRBV30 to TRBJ2-2; D possibly corresponds to TRBD2 (5 bases). The origin of this receptor is a man between 18 and 55 years old with stage II lung adenocarcinoma. The CDR3 nucleotides read TGTGCCTGGAGTGGGGCAGAGGGCGGTACCGGGGAGCTGTTTTTT. Its protein is CAWSGAEGGTGELFF. The entire variable domain, with the rest obtained from reference TRBV30 and TRBJ2-2, is as follows: SQTIHQWPATLVQPVGSPLSLECTVEGTSNPNLYWYRQAAGRGLQLLFYSVGIGQISSEVPQNLSASRPQDRQFILSSKKLLLSDSGFYLCAWSGAEGGTGELFFGEGSRLTVL.